The 14 T cell receptor beta chains below come from one sample, sequenced in a study of blood T cell repertoires in COVID-19. Profiled with immunoSEQ multiplex PCR; TCRdb holds only in-frame clones, not every one. The sample has roughly 250,000 clones, about 86% seen once. Sequenced input: peripheral blood. Receptor source: a woman older than 75 with acute or convalescent COVID-19.

This rearrangement joins TRBV4-1 to TRBJ2-5, with unresolved D. There are 16 residues in the CDR3. CDR1 and CDR2 (germline): MGHRA, YSYEKL. Deletions cut 0 bases from V and 5 bases from J, with 16 bases between. The CDR3 region has the DNA TGCGCCAGCAGCCAAGAAGGAGAAGCGTGGTGGGAGACCCAGTACTTC. It specifies CASSQEGEAWWETQYF.

The V and J genes are TRBV19 and TRBJ2-7; TRBD2 matches 7 bases. Germline V lookup: CDR1 LNHDA, CDR2 SQIVND (reference sequence). The CDR3 consists of 14 residues. The trim removed 3 bases at V and 2 bases at J, leaving 4 bases unmatched. The CDR3 DNA sequence: TGTGCCAGTAGTATTGGGGGGGGAACCTACGAGCAGTACTTC. The encoded protein is CASSIGGGTYEQYF.

V gene TRBV7-6 combines with J gene TRBJ2-7, with TRBD1 matching over 8 bases. This CDR3 contains 14 residues. J gave up 4 bases and V 5 bases, and 7 bases lay outside the gene matches. Germline V gene lookup returns CDR1 SGHVS and CDR2 FNYEAQ. CDR3 sequence reads: CASSPRQGKYEQYF. Written as DNA, the CDR3 is TGTGCCAGCAGCCCCCGACAGGGGAAATACGAGCAGTACTTC.

This clone appeared a single time. The chain has TRBV9 and TRBJ1-4; no clear D gene. The germline V gene has CDR1 SGDLS and CDR2 YYNGEE. The CDR3 loop spans 13 amino acids. Trimming removed 3 bases from V and 8 bases from J, with 11 bases in between. This CDR3 reads CASSAMEGEKLFF. CDR3 DNA sequence: TGTGCCAGCAGCGCCATGGAGGGCGAAAAACTGTTTTTT. Combining the CDR3 with reference TRBV9 and TRBJ1-4 gives the whole variable domain DSGVTQTPKHLITATGQRVTLRCSPRSGDLSVYWYQQSLDQGLQFLIQYYNGEERAKGNILERFSAQQFPDLHSELNLSSLELGDSALYFCASSAMEGEKLFFGSGTQLSVL.

J is TRBJ1-1 and V is TRBV2; 9 nucleotides align to TRBD1. The CDR3 length is 14 residues. J was trimmed by 4 bases and V by 6 bases; bases with no gene match: 6. Germline V gene sequence: CDR1 SNHLY, CDR2 FYNNEI. In DNA, the CDR3 is TGTGCCAGCAGACCGACAGGGGGGGCCACTGAAGCTTTCTTT. Its translation: CASRPTGGATEAFF.

This clone has more than one count but fewer than ten. This chain links TRBV4-1 with TRBJ1-3; weak D call: TRBD1 (5 bases). The V and J ends lost 0 bases and 4 bases respectively, with 13 bases between them. This CDR3 spans 16 amino acids. CDR1 and CDR2 (germline): MGHRA, YSYEKL. The CDR3 loop reads CASSQDGGASGNTIYF. Written as DNA, the CDR3 is TGCGCCAGCAGCCAAGATGGTGGGGCTTCCGGAAACACCATATATTTT.

This clone was found a few times. The CDR3 nucleotides are TGTGCCAGCTGGGGGACTAGCGGACTCTCTGGGGCCAACGTCCTGACTTTC. Translated, it gives CASWGTSGLSGANVLTF. The chain has TRBV28 and TRBJ2-6, with TRBD2 matching 11 bases. CDR1 and CDR2 from the germline V gene are MDHEN and SYDVKM. V trimming: 8 bases; J trimming: 0 bases; junction bases outside the gene matches: 6. This CDR3 has 17 amino acids. Looking up the rest from reference TRBV28 and TRBJ2-6 gives the full variable domain: DVKVTQSSRYLVKRTGEKVFLECVQDMDHENMFWYRQDPGLGLRLIYFSYDVKMKEKGDIPEGYSVSREKKERFSLILESASTNQTSMYLCASWGTSGLSGANVLTFGAGSRLTVL.

The CDR3 nucleotides are TGTGCCAGCAGGCTCCTGTCCGGGACAGGGAACACTGAAGCTTTCTTT. Its protein product is CASRLLSGTGNTEAFF. This sequence joins TRBV5-8 and TRBJ1-1, with TRBD1 identical over 8 bases. Unmatched junction bases numbered 10, after V lost 5 bases and J lost 1 base. Germline V gives CDR1 SGHTS, CDR2 YDEGEE. The CDR3 loop spans 16 amino acids.

V is TRBV4-1 and J is TRBJ2-6, with D perhaps matching TRBD2 (5 bases). V was clipped by 1 base and J by 1 base, with 14 bases between them. The CDR3 runs 18 residues. Germline V gene data show CDR1 as MGHRA and CDR2 as YSYEKL. The CDR3 reads CASSQVPSWESGANVLTF. CDR3 DNA sequence: TGCGCCAGCAGCCAAGTTCCCTCGTGGGAGTCTGGGGCCAACGTCCTGACTTTC.

The genes are TRBV6-6 and TRBJ2-2, with 11 bases identical to TRBD1. The germline V gene encodes CDR1 MNHNY and CDR2 SVGAGI (reference sequence). The CDR3 totals 16 residues. V shed 4 bases and J 7 bases; nucleotides not matched to a gene: 8. Written as DNA, the CDR3 is TGTGCCAGCAGTTCTCCGGACAGGGGGCAGGTCGGGGAGCTGTTTTTT. The encoded protein is CASSSPDRGQVGELFF.

This chain links TRBV5-6 with TRBJ1-2; D is ambiguous. Between the trimmed V and J ends, which lost 1 base and 7 bases, there was a span of 23 bases. The CDR3 sequence is 17 residues long. CDR1 is SGHDT, CDR2 YYEEEE, per germline. Here the CDR3 DNA reads TGTGCCAGCAGCTTGAGAATTTCTAGGAATTATCCGGGTGGCTACACCTTC. Protein sequence: CASSLRISRNYPGGYTF. The full variable domain, its missing parts supplied by reference TRBV5-6 and TRBJ1-2, is DAGVTQSPTHLIKTRGQQVTLRCSPKSGHDTVSWYQQALGQGPQFIFQYYEEEERQRGNFPDRFSGHQFPNYSSELNVNALLLGDSALYLCASSLRISRNYPGGYTFGSGTRLTVV.

The CDR3 DNA sequence: TGCGCCAGCAGCTTGGTAGGGGCCCCAGGGGACACTGAAGCTTTCTTT. Its protein product is CASSLVGAPGDTEAFF. The rearrangement links TRBV5-1 to TRBJ1-1, with D tentatively TRBD1 (6 bases). Germline CDR1 reads SGHRS; CDR2 reads YFSETQ. V lost 0 bases and J lost 3, with 15 bases in between. The CDR3 sequence is 16 residues long.

The chain joins TRBV3-1 (or the pseudogene TRBV3-2) to TRBJ2-1; TRBD1 matches at 11 bases. Germline loops: CDR1 LGHDT, CDR2 YNNKEL (reference sequence). This CDR3 has 16 residues. With V trimmed by 4 bases and J by 5 bases, 7 bases remained unmatched. The CDR3 DNA follows: TGTGCCAGCAGCCGCTATGGACAGGGGGCGAACAATGAGCAGTTCTTC. This translates into CASSRYGQGANNEQFF.

This clone showed up just a few times. The chain links TRBV7-9 to TRBJ2-7; D is perhaps TRBD2 (5 bases). With 4 bases removed from V and 6 bases from J, the gap between germline ends came to 16 bases. This CDR3 has 14 amino acids. Germline V gives CDR1 SEHNR, CDR2 FQNEAQ (reference sequence). This CDR3 reads CASSWGEGTREQYF. CDR3 in DNA: TGTGCCAGCAGCTGGGGAGAGGGAACCCGCGAGCAGTACTTC.